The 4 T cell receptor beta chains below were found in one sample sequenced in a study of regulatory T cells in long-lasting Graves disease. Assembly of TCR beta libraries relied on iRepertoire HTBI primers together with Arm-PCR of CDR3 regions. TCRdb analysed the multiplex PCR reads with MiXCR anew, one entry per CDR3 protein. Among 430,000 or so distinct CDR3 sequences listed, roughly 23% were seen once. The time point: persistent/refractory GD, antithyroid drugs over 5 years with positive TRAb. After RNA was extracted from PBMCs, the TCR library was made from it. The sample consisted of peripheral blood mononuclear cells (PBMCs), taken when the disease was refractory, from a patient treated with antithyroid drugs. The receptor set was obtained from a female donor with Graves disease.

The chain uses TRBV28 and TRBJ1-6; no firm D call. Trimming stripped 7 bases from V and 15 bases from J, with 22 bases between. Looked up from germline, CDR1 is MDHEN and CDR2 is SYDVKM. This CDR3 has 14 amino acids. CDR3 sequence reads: CASTLMRGSAILHF. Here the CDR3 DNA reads TGTGCCAGCACCCTTATGCGAGGGAGTGCCATCCTCCACTTT.

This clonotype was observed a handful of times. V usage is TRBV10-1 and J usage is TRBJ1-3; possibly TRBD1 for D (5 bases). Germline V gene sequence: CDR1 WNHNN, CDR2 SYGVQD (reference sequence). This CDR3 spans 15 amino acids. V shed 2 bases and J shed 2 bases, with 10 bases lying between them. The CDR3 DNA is TGCGCCAGCAGTGAGATCCAACAGGCTGGAAACACCATATATTTT. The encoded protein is CASSEIQQAGNTIYF.

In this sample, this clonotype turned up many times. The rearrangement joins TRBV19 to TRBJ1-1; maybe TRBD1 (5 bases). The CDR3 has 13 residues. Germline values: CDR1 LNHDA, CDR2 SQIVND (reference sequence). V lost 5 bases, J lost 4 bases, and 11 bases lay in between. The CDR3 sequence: CASSGSGGTEAFF. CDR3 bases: TGTGCCAGTAGTGGCTCCGGGGGCACTGAAGCTTTCTTT.

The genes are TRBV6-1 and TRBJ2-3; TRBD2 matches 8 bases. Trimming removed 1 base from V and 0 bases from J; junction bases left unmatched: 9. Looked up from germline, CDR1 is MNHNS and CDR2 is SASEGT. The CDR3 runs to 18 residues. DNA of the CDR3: TGTGCCAGCAGTGAAGGCGTACTAGCGGACTCTAGCACAGATACGCAGTATTTT. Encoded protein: CASSEGVLADSSTDTQYF.